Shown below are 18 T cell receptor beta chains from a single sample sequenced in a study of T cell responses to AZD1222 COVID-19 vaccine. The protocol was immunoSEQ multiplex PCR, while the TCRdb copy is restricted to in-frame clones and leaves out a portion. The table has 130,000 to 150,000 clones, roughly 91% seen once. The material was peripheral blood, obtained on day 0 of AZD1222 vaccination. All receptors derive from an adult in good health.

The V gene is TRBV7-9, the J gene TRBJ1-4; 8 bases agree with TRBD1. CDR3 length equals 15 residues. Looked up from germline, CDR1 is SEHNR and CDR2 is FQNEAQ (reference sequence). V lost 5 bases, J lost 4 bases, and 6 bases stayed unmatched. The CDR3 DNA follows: TGTGCCAGCAGCAGAGGACAGGGCATTAATGAAAAACTGTTTTTT. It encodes CASSRGQGINEKLFF.

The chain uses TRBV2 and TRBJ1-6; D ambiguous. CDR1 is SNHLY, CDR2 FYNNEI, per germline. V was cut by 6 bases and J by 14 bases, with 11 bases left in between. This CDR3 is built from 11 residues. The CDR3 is CASSAGRALHF. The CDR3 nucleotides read TGTGCCAGCAGCGCCGGCCGGGCCCTCCACTTT.

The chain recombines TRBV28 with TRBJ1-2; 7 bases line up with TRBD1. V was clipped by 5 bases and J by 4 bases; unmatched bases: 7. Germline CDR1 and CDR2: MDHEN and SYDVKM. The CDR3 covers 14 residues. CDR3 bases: TGTGCCAGCAGTACGACGAGGGGGCCCTATGGCTACACCTTC. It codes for CASSTTRGPYGYTF.

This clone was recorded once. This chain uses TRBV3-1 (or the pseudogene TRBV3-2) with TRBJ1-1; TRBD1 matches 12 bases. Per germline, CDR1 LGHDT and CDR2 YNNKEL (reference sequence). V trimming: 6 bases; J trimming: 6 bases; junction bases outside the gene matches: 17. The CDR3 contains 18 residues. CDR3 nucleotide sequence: TGTGCCAGCAGTGAAGGGACCGGGACAGGGGGCAAGGTGGCTGAAGCTTTCTTT. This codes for CASSEGTGTGGKVAEAFF.

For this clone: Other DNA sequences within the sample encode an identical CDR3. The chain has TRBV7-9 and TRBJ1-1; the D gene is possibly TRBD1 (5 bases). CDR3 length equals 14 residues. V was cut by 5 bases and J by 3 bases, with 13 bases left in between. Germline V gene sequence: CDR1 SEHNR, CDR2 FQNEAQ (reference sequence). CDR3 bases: TGTGCCAGCAGCCTCAGGGTCGGGGACACTGAAGCTTTCTTT. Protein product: CASSLRVGDTEAFF.

The CDR3 is CASHQTGVGTEAFF. CDR3 sequence (DNA): TGTGCCAGCCACCAAACAGGGGTGGGGACTGAAGCTTTCTTT. J is TRBJ1-1 and V is TRBV4-2; 7 nucleotides agree with TRBD1. Germline loops: CDR1 LGHNA, CDR2 YNFKEQ. The CDR3 spans 14 residues. J gave up 5 bases and V 8 bases, and 11 bases lay outside the gene matches.

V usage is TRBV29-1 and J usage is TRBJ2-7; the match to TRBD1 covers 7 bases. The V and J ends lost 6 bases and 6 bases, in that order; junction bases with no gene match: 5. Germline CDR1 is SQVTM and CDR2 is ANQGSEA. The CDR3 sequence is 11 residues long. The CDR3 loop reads CSVVTGVEQYF. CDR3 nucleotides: TGCAGCGTAGTAACAGGGGTCGAGCAGTACTTC.

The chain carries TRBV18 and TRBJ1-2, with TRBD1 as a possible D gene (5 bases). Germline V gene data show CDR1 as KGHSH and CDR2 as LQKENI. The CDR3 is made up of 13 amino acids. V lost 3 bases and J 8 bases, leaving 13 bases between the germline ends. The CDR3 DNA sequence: TGTGCCAGCTCACCTGACAGTTTCGGGGGCTACACCTTC. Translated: CASSPDSFGGYTF. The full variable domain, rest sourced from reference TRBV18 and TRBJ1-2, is NAGVMQNPRHLVRRRGQEARLRCSPMKGHSHVYWYRQLPEEGLKFMVYLQKENIIDESGMPKERFSAEFPKEGPSILRIQQVVRGDSAAYFCASSPDSFGGYTFGSGTRLTVV.

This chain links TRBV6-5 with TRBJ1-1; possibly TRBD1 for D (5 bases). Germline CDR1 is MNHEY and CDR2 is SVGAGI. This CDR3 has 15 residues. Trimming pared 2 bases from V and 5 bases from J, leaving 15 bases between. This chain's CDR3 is CASSYDGQGGTEAFF. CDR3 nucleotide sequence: TGTGCCAGCAGTTACGACGGCCAGGGTGGAACTGAAGCTTTCTTT.

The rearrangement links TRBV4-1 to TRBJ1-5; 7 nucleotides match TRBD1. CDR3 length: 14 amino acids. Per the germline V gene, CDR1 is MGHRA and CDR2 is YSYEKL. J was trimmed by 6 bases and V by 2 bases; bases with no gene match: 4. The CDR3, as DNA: TGCGCCAGCAGCCAAACTCAGGGGGGTCAGCCCCAGCATTTT. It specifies CASSQTQGGQPQHF.

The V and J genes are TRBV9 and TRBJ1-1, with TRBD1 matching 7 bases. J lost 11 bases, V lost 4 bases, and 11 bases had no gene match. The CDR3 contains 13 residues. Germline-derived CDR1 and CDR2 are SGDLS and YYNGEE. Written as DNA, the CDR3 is TGTGCCAGCAGCACAGGGACAGCCCAGGGGGCTTTCTTT. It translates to CASSTGTAQGAFF.

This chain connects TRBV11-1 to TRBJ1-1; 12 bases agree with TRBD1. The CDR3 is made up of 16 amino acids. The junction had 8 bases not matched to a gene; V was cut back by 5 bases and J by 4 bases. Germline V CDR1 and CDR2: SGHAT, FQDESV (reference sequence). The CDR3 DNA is TGTGCCAGCAGCCCGGGACAGGGGGCCACGAGCACTGAAGCTTTCTTT. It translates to CASSPGQGATSTEAFF.

The CDR3 nucleotides are TGTGCCAGCAGTTTCTCCGGGACAGAGAACGAGCAGTACTTC. As protein: CASSFSGTENEQYF. This chain uses TRBV27 with TRBJ2-7; 7 nucleotides line up with TRBD1. This CDR3 has 14 amino acids. The V and J ends lost 3 bases and 5 bases, in that order; junction bases with no gene match: 7. CDR1 is MNHEY and CDR2 is SMNVEV in the germline V gene (reference sequence).

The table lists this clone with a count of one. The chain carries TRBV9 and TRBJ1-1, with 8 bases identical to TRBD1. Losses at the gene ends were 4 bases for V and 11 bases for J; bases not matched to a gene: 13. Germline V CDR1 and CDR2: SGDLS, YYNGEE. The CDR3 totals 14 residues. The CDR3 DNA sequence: TGTGCCAGCAGCCCAGGACAGGGAAGGGTGAGTGCTTTCTTT. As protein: CASSPGQGRVSAFF.

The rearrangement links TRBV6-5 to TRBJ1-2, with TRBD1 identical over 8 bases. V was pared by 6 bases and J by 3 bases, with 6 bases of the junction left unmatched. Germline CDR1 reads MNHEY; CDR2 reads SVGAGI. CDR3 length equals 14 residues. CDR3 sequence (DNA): TGTGCCAGCAGCCGGACAGGGTATGACTATGGCTACACCTTC. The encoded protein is CASSRTGYDYGYTF.

The CDR3 sequence is CSVEGLTNRASYNEQFF. The CDR3 DNA reads TGCAGCGTTGAGGGTTTGACCAACCGAGCTTCCTACAATGAGCAGTTCTTC. The rearrangement joins TRBV29-1 to TRBJ2-1; D is unclear. Germline loops: CDR1 SQVTM, CDR2 ANQGSEA. The CDR3 totals 17 residues. V was clipped by 3 bases and J by 1 base, with 19 bases between them.

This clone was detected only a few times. The CDR3 DNA is TGTGCCAGCAGACTCGGACTAGCGGGGAGTCATGAGCAGTTCTTC. Translated, it gives CASRLGLAGSHEQFF. The chain uses TRBV6-5 and TRBJ2-1, with 12 bases fitting TRBD2. The V gene's germline CDR1 is MNHEY and CDR2 SVGAGI. After removal of 6 bases from V and 8 bases from J, the junction contained 8 bases not matched to a gene. The CDR3 runs to 15 residues.

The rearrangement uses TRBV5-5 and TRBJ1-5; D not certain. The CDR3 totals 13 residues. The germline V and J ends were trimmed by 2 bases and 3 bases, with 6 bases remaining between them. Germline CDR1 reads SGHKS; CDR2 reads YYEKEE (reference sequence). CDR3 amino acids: CASSFSNNQPQHF. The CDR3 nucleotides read TGTGCCAGCAGCTTTAGCAACAATCAGCCCCAGCATTTT.